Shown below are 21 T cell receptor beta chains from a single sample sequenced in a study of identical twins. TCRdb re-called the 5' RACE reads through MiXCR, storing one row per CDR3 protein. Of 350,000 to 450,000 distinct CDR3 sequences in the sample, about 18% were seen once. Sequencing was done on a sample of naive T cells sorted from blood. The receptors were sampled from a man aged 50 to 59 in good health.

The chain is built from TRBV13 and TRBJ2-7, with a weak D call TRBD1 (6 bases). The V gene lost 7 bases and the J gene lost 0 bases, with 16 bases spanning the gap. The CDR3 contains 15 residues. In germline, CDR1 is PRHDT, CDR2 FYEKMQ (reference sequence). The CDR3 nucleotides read TGTGCCAGCATGGGTGGGGGCCAGAGCTCCTACGAGCAGTACTTC. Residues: CASMGGGQSSYEQYF.

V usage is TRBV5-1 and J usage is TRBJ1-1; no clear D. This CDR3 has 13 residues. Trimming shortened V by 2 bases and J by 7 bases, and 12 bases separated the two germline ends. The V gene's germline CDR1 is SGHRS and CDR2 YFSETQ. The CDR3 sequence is CASSLESGYEAFF. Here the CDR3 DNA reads TGCGCCAGCAGCTTAGAATCGGGGTATGAAGCTTTCTTT.

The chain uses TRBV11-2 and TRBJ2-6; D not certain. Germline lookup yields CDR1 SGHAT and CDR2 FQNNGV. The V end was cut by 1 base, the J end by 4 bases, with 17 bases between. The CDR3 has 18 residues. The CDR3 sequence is CASSLGPNINSGANVLTF. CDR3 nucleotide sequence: TGTGCCAGCAGCTTAGGTCCCAATATAAACTCCGGGGCCAACGTCCTGACTTTC.

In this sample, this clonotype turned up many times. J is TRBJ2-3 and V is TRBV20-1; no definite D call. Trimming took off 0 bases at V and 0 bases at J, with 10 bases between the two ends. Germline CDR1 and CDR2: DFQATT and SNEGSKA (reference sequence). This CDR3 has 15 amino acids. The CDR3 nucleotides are TGCAGTGCTAGAGATTTAGAGACTAGCACAGATACGCAGTATTTT. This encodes CSARDLETSTDTQYF.

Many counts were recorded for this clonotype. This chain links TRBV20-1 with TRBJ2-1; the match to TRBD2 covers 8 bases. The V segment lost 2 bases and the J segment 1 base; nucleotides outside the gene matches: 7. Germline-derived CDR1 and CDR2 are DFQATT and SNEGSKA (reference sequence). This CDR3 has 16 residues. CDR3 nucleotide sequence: TGCAGTGCTAGAAGGAGCGGGGGCCTTTCCTACAATGAGCAGTTCTTC. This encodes CSARRSGGLSYNEQFF.

The DNA for the CDR3 is TGCAGTGCTAGTGACAGGGGGTCCACCGGGGAGCTGTTTTTT. This codes for CSASDRGSTGELFF. The V call is TRBV20-1, the J call TRBJ2-2, with 9 positions matching TRBD1. The germline CDR1 and CDR2 sequences are DFQATT and SNEGSKA (reference sequence). With 3 bases clipped from V and 4 bases from J, the junction kept 3 bases outside the gene matches. The CDR3 is 14 residues long.

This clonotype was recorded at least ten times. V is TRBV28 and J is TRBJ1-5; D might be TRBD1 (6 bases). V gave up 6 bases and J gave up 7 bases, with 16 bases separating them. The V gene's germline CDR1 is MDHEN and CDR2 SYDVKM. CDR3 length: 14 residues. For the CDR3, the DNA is TGTGCCAGCAGCTCGTACAGGGAAAGGCAGCCCCAGCATTTT. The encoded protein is CASSSYRERQPQHF.

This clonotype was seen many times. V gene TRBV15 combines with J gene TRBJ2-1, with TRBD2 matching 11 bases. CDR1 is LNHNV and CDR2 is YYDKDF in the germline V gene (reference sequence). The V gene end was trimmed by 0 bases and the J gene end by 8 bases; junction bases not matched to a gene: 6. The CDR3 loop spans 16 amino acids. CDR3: CATSRELAGVRDEQFF. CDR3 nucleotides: TGTGCCACCAGCAGAGAACTAGCGGGAGTAAGGGATGAGCAGTTCTTC.

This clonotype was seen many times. The CDR3 nucleotides read TGCGCCAGCAGCCCGCCCCCTTGGACTAGCGGGAGTTCTAGCACAGATACGCAGTATTTT. Its translation is CASSPPPWTSGSSSTDTQYF. V gene TRBV4-3 combines with J gene TRBJ2-3; 13 bases match TRBD2. V gave up 4 bases and J gave up 0 bases; unmatched junction bases: 13. This CDR3 is built from 20 residues. Germline values: CDR1 LGHNA, CDR2 YSLEER.

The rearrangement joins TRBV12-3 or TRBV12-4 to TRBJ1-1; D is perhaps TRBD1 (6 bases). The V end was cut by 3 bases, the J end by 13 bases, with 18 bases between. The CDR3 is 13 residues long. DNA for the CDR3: TGTGCCAGCAGTTTCGGGACAACTCAAAGAAGTTTCTTT. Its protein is CASSFGTTQRSFF.

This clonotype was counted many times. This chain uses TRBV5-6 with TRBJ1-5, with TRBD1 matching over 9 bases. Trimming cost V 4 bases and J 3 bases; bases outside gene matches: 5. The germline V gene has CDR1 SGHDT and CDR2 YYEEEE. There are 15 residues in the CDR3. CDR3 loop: CASSRGQGFNQPQHF. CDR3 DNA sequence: TGTGCCAGCAGCCGGGGACAGGGTTTCAATCAGCCCCAGCATTTT.

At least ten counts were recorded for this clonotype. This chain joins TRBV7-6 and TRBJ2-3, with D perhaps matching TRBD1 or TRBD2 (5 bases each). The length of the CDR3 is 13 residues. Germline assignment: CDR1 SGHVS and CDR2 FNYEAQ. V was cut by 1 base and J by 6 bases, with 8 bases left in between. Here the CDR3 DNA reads TGTGCCAGCAGCTTAGTGGGGGTGGATACGCAGTATTTT. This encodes CASSLVGVDTQYF.

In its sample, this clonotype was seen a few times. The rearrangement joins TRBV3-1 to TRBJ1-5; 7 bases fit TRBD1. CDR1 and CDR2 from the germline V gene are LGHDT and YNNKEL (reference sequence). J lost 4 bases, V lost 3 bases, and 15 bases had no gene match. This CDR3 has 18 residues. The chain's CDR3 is CASSQDLSTGKLNQPQHF. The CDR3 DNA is TGTGCCAGCAGCCAGGACCTTTCGACAGGGAAGTTAAATCAGCCCCAGCATTTT. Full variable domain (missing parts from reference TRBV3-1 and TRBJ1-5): DTAVSQTPKYLVTQMGNDKSIKCEQNLGHDTMYWYKQDSKKFLKIMFSYNNKELIINETVPNRFSPKSPDKAHLNLHINSLELGDSAVYFCASSQDLSTGKLNQPQHFGDGTRLSIL.

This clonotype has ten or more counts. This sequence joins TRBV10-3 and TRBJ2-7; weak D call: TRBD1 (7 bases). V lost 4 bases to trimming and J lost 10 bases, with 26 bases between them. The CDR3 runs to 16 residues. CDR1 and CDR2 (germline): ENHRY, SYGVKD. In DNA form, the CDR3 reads TGTGCCATCAGTGGGGGGGACAGCCCACATACCTACGCTCAGTACTTC. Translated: CAISGGDSPHTYAQYF.

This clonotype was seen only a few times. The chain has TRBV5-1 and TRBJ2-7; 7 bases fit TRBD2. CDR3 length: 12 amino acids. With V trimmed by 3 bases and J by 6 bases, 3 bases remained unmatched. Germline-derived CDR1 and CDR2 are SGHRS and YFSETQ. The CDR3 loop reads CASSWSGGEQYF. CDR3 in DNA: TGCGCCAGCAGCTGGTCGGGGGGCGAGCAGTACTTC.

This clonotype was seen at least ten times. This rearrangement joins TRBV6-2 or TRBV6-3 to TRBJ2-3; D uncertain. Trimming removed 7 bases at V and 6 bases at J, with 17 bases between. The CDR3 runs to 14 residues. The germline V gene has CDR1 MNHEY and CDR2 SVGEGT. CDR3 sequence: CASTPWRSSDTQYF. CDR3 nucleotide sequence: TGTGCCAGCACCCCGTGGCGCTCGAGTGATACGCAGTATTTT.

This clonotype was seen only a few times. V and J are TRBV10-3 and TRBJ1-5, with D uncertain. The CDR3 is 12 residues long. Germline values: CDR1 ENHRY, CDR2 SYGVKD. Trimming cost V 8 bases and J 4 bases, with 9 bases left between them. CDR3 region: CAIGQINQPQHF. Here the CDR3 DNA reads TGTGCCATCGGGCAGATTAATCAGCCCCAGCATTTT.

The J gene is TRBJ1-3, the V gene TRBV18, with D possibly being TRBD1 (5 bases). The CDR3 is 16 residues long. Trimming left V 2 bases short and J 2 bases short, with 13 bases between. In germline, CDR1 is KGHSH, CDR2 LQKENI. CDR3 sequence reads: CASSPDSQWAGNTIYF. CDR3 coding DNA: TGTGCCAGCTCACCAGACAGTCAATGGGCTGGAAACACCATATATTTT.

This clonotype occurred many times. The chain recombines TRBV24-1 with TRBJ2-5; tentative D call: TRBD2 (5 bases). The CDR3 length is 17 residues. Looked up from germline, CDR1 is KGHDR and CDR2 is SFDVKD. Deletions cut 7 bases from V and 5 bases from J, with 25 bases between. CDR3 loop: CATRPGGAEGGGETQYF. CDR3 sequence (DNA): TGTGCCACCAGGCCGGGTGGTGCAGAAGGTGGCGGGGAGACCCAGTACTTC.

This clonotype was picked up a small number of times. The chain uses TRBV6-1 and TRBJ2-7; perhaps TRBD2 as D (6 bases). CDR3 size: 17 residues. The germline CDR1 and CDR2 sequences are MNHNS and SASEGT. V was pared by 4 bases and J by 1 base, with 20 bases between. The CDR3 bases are TGTGCCAGCAGTGGCCGAGGGGTAGCGGAGGTGTCCTACGAGCAGTACTTC. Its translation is CASSGRGVAEVSYEQYF.

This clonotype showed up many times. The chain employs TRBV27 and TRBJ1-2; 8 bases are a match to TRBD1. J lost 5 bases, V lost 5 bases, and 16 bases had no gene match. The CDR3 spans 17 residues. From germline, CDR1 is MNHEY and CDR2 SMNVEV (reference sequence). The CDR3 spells CASSPDRGSREGYGYTF. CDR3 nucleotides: TGTGCCAGCAGTCCCGACAGGGGCAGCAGGGAAGGATATGGCTACACCTTC.